The rows below give T cell receptor beta chains drawn from one sample of a study of neurological immune-mediated disorders. Each CDR3 protein is one row after TCRdb ran MiXCR on the 5' RACE reads. The sample consists of about 66,000 distinct CDR3 sequences, roughly 3.9% of them appearing once. The sequenced sample consisted of PBMCs. These receptors were collected from a man aged 25 to 40 with multiple sclerosis. CDR3s include the opening cysteine and the closing phenylalanine or tryptophan. Fields, in order: V gene, J gene, clone size, D gene, CDR3 protein, CDR3 DNA. D genes are given only for firm matches. The size entry is marked missing in some rows and otherwise reads once, few, many or a size class.

v_call: TRBV5-1
j_call: TRBJ1-4
clone_size: many
d_call: NA
cdr3_aa: CASSLAGNGEKLFF
cdr3_nt: TGCGCCAGCAGCTTGGCAGGGAATGGAGAAAAACTGTTTTTT

v_call: TRBV20-1
j_call: TRBJ2-2
clone_size: many
d_call: NA
cdr3_aa: CSARGGLGYTGELFF
cdr3_nt: TGCAGTGCTAGAGGTGGCTTAGGGTACACCGGGGAGCTGTTTTTT

v_call: TRBV5-1
j_call: TRBJ1-4
clone_size: many
d_call: TRBD1
cdr3_aa: CASSLNTGGNEKLFF
cdr3_nt: TGCGCCAGCAGCCTAAATACAGGGGGCAATGAAAAACTGTTTTTT

v_call: TRBV5-5
j_call: TRBJ2-7
clone_size: many
d_call: NA
cdr3_aa: CASSWGVGYEQYF
cdr3_nt: TGTGCCAGCAGCTGGGGGGTCGGGTACGAGCAGTACTTC

v_call: TRBV7-8
j_call: TRBJ2-5
clone_size: many
d_call: TRBD2
cdr3_aa: CASSPSGRDQETQYF
cdr3_nt: TGTGCCAGCAGCCCTAGCGGGCGGGACCAAGAGACCCAGTACTTC

v_call: TRBV7-2
j_call: TRBJ1-6
clone_size: many
d_call: NA
cdr3_aa: CASSLEDNYNSPLHF
cdr3_nt: TGTGCCAGCAGCTTAGAGGATAACTATAATTCACCCCTCCACTTT

v_call: TRBV20-1
j_call: TRBJ1-4
clone_size: few
d_call: NA
cdr3_aa: CSARGKGYEKLFF
cdr3_nt: TGCAGTGCTAGAGGAAAGGGTTATGAAAAACTGTTTTTT

v_call: TRBV7-7
j_call: TRBJ2-7
clone_size: NA
d_call: NA
cdr3_aa: CASSPTGGAEQYF
cdr3_nt: TGTGCCAGCAGCCCTACAGGGGGGGCCGAGCAGTACTTC

v_call: TRBV28
j_call: TRBJ2-7
clone_size: many
d_call: TRBD1
cdr3_aa: CASSLSTGGLYEQYF
cdr3_nt: TGTGCCAGCAGTTTATCTACAGGGGGCTTGTACGAGCAGTACTTC

v_call: TRBV20-1
j_call: TRBJ2-3
clone_size: many
d_call: TRBD1
cdr3_aa: CSATWTGSTDTQYF
cdr3_nt: TGCAGTGCTACATGGACAGGGAGCACAGATACGCAGTATTTT

v_call: TRBV28
j_call: TRBJ2-1
clone_size: many
d_call: TRBD1
cdr3_aa: CASRSRDRGLNEQFF
cdr3_nt: TGTGCCAGCAGGTCCCGGGACAGGGGGCTCAATGAGCAGTTCTTC

v_call: TRBV6-6
j_call: TRBJ1-4
clone_size: many
d_call: NA
cdr3_aa: CASRGKDEKLFF
cdr3_nt: TGTGCCAGTAGAGGGAAGGATGAAAAACTGTTTTTT

v_call: TRBV11-2
j_call: TRBJ2-2
clone_size: many
d_call: NA
cdr3_aa: CASSSPFGGNTGELFF
cdr3_nt: TGTGCCAGCAGCTCCCCCTTTGGAGGGAACACCGGGGAGCTGTTTTTT